These 5 T cell receptor beta chains were all obtained from the same sample, sequenced in a study of human T cells and chemical hapten exposure. TCRdb reprocessed the RACE reads via MiXCR and lists one record per CDR3 protein. Of about 59,000 distinct CDR3 sequences listed, about 10% were seen once; the top ten hold 4%. The time point was: pre-sensitization, week 0. Described treatment: therapeutic diphenylcyclopropenone sensitization with weekly scalp DPC. Source: whole blood, taken in connection with sensitization to the hapten diphenylcyclopropenone (DPC). The receptor set was obtained from a woman in her thirties or forties with alopecia areata. Some clones in this sample may be carry-over from other donors' samples.

At least ten counts were recorded for this clonotype. This chain uses TRBV19 with TRBJ2-5; weak D call: TRBD2 (5 bases). Germline V gives CDR1 LNHDA, CDR2 SQIVND (reference sequence). With 3 bases removed from V and 1 base from J, the gap between germline ends came to 18 bases. The CDR3 contains 17 residues. As DNA, the CDR3 is TGTGCCAGTAGTATTTTGCCAACGAGGGCATCCCAAGAGACCCAGTACTTC. It specifies CASSILPTRASQETQYF.

The chain employs TRBV28 and TRBJ1-1; possible D gene TRBD1, 5 bases. Trimming stripped 5 bases from V and 6 bases from J, with 13 bases between. The CDR3 has 13 amino acids. Germline V gene sequence: CDR1 MDHEN, CDR2 SYDVKM. CDR3: CASSGGGTPEAFF. The DNA for the CDR3 is TGTGCCAGCAGTGGGGGAGGCACACCTGAAGCTTTCTTT.

This chain joins TRBV6-2 or TRBV6-3 and TRBJ2-5, with D perhaps TRBD2 (6 bases). V was trimmed by 9 bases and J by 5 bases, leaving 16 bases between them. Germline-derived CDR1 and CDR2 are MNHEY and SVGEGT. This CDR3 is built from 13 residues. The CDR3 sequence is CARRDQHGETQYF. The CDR3 DNA sequence: TGTGCCAGGCGGGACCAACATGGGGAGACCCAGTACTTC.

This clonotype was counted only a few times. The chain links TRBV29-1 to TRBJ2-7; D remains ambiguous. CDR1 is SQVTM and CDR2 is ANQGSEA in the germline V gene. V lost 5 bases and J 7 bases, leaving 15 bases between the germline ends. The CDR3 is made up of 12 amino acids. The CDR3 coding sequence is TGCAGCGTTAGAGGAGTGTTGGAAGAGCAGTACTTC. Its translation is CSVRGVLEEQYF.

In this sample, this clonotype turned up many times. The V and J genes are TRBV19 and TRBJ2-2; 11 nucleotides align to TRBD2. Trimming removed 2 bases from V and 6 bases from J; junction bases left unmatched: 5. The CDR3 loop spans 16 amino acids. Germline V CDR1 and CDR2: LNHDA, SQIVND (reference sequence). The CDR3 spells CASSILAGGPAGELFF. Here the CDR3 DNA reads TGTGCCAGTAGTATATTAGCGGGAGGGCCTGCCGGGGAGCTGTTTTTT. Full variable domain (outside the CDR3, taken from reference TRBV19 and TRBJ2-2): DGGITQSPKYLFRKEGQNVTLSCEQNLNHDAMYWYRQDPGQGLRLIYYSQIVNDFQKGDIAEGYSVSREKKESFPLTVTSAQKNPTAFYLCASSILAGGPAGELFFGEGSRLTVL.